The clone carrying this TCR beta chain was counted a single time. This sample was included in a study of blood T cell repertoires in COVID-19. About the study: PBMCs, B-cell-depleted T cells, or T cells provided the cDNA or gDNA that made up the material.

Study processing details: The authors estimated nucleated cell counts from reference gene primer amplification. TCRdb's table, derived via immunoSEQ multiplex PCR, lists solely in-frame clones and lacks some. V and J calls and clone size are given by that table; D and trimming were obtained from the DNA. Of 100,000 or so clones listed, about four fifths are singletons. V was shortened by 0 bases and J by 6 bases, with 10 bases between the two germline ends. CDR1 and CDR2 (germline): SEHNR, FQNEAQ (reference sequence). The CDR3 contains 14 residues. The chain recombines TRBV7-9 with TRBJ2-3, with TRBD2 as a possible D gene (5 bases). Sequenced input: peripheral blood. This TCR derives from a man in his fifties or sixties with active or convalescent COVID-19. CDR3 in amino acids: CASSLAGVSDTQYF. CDR3 in DNA: TGTGCCAGCAGCTTAGCGGGAGTCTCGGATACGCAGTATTTT. Supplemented by reference TRBV7-9 and TRBJ2-3, the full variable domain reads DTGVSQNPRHKITKRGQNVTFRCDPISEHNRLYWYRQTLGQGPEFLTYFQNEAQLEKSRLLSDRFSAERPKGSFSTLEIQRTEQGDSAMYLCASSLAGVSDTQYFGPGTRLTVL.